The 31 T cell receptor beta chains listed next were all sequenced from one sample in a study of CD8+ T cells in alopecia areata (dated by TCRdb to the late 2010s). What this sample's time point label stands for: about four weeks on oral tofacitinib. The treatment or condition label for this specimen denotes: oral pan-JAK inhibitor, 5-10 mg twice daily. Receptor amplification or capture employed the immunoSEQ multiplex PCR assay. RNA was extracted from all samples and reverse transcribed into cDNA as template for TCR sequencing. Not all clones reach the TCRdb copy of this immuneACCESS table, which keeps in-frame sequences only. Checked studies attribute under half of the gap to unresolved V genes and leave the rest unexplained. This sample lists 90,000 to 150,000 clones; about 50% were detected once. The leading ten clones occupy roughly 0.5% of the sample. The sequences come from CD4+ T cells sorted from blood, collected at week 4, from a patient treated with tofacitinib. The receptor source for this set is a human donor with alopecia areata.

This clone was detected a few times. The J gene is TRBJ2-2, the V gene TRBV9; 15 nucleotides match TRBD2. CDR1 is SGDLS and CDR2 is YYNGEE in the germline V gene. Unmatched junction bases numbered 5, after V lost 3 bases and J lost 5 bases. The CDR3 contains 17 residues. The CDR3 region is CASSAGLAGGKTGELFF. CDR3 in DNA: TGTGCCAGCAGCGCGGGACTAGCGGGAGGAAAGACCGGGGAGCTGTTTTTT. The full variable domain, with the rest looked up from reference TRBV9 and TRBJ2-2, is DSGVTQTPKHLITATGQRVTLRCSPRSGDLSVYWYQQSLDQGLQFLIQYYNGEERAKGNILERFSAQQFPDLHSELNLSSLELGDSALYFCASSAGLAGGKTGELFFGEGSRLTVL.

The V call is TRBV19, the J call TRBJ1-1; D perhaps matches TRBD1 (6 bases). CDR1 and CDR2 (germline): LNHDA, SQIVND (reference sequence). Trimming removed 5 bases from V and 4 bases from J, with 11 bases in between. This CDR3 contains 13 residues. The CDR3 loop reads CASSHTGTTEAFF. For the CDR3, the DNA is TGTGCCAGTAGTCATACAGGGACCACTGAAGCTTTCTTT.

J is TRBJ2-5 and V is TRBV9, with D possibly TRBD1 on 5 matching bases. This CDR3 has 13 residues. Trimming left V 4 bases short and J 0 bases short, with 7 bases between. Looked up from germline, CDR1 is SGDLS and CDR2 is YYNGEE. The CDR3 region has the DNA TGTGCCAGCAGCTTACAGGACCAAGAGACCCAGTACTTC. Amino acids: CASSLQDQETQYF.

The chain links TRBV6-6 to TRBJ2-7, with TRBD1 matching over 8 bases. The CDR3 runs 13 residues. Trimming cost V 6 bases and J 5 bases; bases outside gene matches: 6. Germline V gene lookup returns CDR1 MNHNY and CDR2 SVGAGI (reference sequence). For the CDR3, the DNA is TGTGCCAGCAGCCCCGACAGGGGCCACGAGCAGTACTTC. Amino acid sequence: CASSPDRGHEQYF.

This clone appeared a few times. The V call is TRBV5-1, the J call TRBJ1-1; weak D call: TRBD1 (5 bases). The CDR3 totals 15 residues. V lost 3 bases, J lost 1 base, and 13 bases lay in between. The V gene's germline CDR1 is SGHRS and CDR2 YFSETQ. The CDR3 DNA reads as TGCGCCAGCAGCTCGGACCCAGGGACGAACACTGAAGCTTTCTTT. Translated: CASSSDPGTNTEAFF.

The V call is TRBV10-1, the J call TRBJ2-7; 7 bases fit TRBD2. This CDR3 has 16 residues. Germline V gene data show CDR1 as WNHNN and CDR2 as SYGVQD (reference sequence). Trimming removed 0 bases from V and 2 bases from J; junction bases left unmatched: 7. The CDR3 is CASSESGLEGPYEQYF. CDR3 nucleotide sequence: TGCGCCAGCAGTGAGTCAGGACTAGAAGGCCCCTACGAGCAGTACTTC.

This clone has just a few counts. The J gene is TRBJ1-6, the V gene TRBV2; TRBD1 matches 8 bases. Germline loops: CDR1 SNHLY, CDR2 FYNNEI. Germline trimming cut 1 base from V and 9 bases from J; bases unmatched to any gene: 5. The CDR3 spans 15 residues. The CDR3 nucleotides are TGTGCCAGCAGTGAAGGACAGGGGTACACTTCACCCCTCCACTTT. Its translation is CASSEGQGYTSPLHF. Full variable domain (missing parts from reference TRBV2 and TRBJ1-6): EPEVTQTPSHQVTQMGQEVILRCVPISNHLYFYWYRQILGQKVEFLVSFYNNEISEKSEIFDDQFSVERPDGSNFTLKIRSTKLEDSAMYFCASSEGQGYTSPLHFGNGTRLTVT.

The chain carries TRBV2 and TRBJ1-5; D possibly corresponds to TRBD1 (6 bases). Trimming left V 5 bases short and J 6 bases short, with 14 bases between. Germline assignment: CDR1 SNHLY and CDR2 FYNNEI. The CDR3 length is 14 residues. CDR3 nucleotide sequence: TGTGCCAGCAGTATCAGGGGTAGTAGTCAGCCCCAGCATTTT. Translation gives CASSIRGSSQPQHF.

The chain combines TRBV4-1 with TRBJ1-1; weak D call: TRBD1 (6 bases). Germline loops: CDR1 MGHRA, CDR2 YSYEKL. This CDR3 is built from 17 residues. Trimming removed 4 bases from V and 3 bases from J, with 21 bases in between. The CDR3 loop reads CASSRTPGAGRDTEAFF. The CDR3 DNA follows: TGCGCCAGCAGCCGTACCCCGGGGGCAGGCCGGGACACTGAAGCTTTCTTT.

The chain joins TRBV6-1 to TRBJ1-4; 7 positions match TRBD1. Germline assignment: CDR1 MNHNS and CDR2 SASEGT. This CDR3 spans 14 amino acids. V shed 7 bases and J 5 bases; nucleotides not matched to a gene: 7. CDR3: CASTPTGRNEKLFF. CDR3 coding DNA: TGTGCCAGCACCCCGACAGGGCGGAATGAAAAACTGTTTTTT.

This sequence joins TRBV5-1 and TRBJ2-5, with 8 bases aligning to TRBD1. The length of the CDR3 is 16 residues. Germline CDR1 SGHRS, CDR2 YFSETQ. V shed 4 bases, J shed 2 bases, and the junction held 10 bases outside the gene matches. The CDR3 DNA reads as TGCGCCAGCAGCCCGCCCGGACAGGGAGCGCAAGAGACCCAGTACTTC. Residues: CASSPPGQGAQETQYF.

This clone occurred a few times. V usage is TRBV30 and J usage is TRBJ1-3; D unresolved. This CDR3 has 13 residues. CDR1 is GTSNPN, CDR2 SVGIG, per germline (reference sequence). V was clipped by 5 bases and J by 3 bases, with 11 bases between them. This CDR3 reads CAWGKGFGNTIYF. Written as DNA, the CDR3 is TGTGCCTGGGGGAAAGGGTTTGGAAACACCATATATTTT.

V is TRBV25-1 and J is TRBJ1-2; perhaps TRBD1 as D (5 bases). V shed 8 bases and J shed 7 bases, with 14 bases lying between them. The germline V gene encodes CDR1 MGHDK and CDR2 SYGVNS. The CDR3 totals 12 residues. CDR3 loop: CASGVGGSGYTF. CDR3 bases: TGTGCCAGCGGGGTCGGGGGTTCTGGCTACACCTTC.

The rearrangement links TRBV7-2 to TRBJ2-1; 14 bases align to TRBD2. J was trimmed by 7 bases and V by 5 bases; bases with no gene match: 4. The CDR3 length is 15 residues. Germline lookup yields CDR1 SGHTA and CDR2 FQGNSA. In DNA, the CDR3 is TGTGCCAGCAGCCGCGGACTAGCGGGGGGAAATGAGCAGTTCTTC. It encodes CASSRGLAGGNEQFF.

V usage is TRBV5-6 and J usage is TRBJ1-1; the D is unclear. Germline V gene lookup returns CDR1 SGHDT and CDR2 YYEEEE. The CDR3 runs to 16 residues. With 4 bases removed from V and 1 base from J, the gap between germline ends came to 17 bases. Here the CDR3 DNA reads TGTGCCAGCAGCCGACGGGGAGCAGAAAAGAACACTGAAGCTTTCTTT. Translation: CASSRRGAEKNTEAFF. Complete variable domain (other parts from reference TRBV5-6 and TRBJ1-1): DAGVTQSPTHLIKTRGQQVTLRCSPKSGHDTVSWYQQALGQGPQFIFQYYEEEERQRGNFPDRFSGHQFPNYSSELNVNALLLGDSALYLCASSRRGAEKNTEAFFGQGTRLTVV.

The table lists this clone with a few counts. This CDR3 is CSVGGRAITEAFF. Written as DNA, the CDR3 is TGCAGCGTTGGTGGCAGGGCCATCACTGAAGCTTTCTTT. The V call is TRBV29-1, the J call TRBJ1-1; D might be TRBD1 (5 bases). V lost 4 bases and J 4 bases, leaving 13 bases between the germline ends. Germline CDR1 is SQVTM and CDR2 is ANQGSEA. The CDR3 loop spans 13 amino acids. Based on the CDR3 plus reference TRBV29-1 and TRBJ1-1, the full variable domain is SAVISQKPSRDICQRGTSLTIQCQVDSQVTMMFWYRQQPGQSLTLIATANQGSEATYESGFVIDKFPISRPNLTFSTLTVSNMSPEDSSIYLCSVGGRAITEAFFGQGTRLTVV.

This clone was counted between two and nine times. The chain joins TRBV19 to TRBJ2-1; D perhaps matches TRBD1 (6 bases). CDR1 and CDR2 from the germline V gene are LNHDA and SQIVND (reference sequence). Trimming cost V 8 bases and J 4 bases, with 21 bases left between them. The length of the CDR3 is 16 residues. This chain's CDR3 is CASPSLPGQGYNEQFF. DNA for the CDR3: TGTGCCAGTCCATCTTTACCGGGACAAGGATACAATGAGCAGTTCTTC.

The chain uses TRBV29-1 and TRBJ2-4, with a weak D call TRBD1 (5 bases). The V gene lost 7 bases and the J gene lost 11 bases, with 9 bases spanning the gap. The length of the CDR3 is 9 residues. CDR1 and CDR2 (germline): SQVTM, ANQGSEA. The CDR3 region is CSAGHVQYF. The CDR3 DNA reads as TGCAGCGCCGGACACGTTCAGTACTTC.

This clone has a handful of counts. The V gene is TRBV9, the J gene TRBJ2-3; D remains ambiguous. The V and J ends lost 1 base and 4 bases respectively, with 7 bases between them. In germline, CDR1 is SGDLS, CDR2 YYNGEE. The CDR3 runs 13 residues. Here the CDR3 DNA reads TGTGCCAGCAGCGTAAACGCGCCAGATACGCAGTATTTT. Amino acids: CASSVNAPDTQYF.

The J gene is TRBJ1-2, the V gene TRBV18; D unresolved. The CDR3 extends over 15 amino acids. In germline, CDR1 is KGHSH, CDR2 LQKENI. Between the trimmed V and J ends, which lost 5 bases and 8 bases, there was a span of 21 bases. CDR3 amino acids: CASSGYKGRLQGYTF. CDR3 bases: TGTGCCAGCTCAGGATATAAGGGCCGCCTTCAGGGCTACACCTTC.

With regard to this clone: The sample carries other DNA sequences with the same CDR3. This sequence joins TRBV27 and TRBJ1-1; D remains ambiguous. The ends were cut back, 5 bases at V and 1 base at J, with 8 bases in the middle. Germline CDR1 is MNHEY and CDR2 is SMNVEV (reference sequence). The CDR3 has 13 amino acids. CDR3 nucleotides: TGTGCCAGCAGTCTAAGAGGGAACACTGAAGCTTTCTTT. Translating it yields CASSLRGNTEAFF.

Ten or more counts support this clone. CDR3 bases: TGTGCCAGCAGCGTAATGACTAGCGGGGGAGATACGCAGTATTTT. This sequence encodes CASSVMTSGGDTQYF. V is TRBV11-2 and J is TRBJ2-3; 12 positions match TRBD2. Trimming took 5 bases from V and 5 from J; bases not matched to a gene: 5. The CDR3 is made up of 15 amino acids. Germline CDR1 reads SGHAT; CDR2 reads FQNNGV.

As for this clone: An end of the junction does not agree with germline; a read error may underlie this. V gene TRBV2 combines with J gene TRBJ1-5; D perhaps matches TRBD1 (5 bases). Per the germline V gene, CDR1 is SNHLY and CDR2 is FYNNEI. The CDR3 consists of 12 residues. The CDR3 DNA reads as TGTGCCAGCAGCGAAGGGAGGGGCCCCCAGCATTTT. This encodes CASSEGRGPQHF. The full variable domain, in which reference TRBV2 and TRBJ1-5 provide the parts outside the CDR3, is EPEVTQTPSHQVTQMGQEVILRCVPISNHLYFYWYRQILGQKVEFLVSFYNNEISEKSEIFDDQFSVERPDGSNFTLKIRSTKLEDSAMYFCASSEGRGPQHFGDGTRLSIL.

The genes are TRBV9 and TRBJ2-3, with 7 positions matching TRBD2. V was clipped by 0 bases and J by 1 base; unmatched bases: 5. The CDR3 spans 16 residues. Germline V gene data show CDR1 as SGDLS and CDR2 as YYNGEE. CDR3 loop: CASSVGPAGRTDTQYF. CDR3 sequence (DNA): TGTGCCAGCAGCGTAGGGCCAGCGGGACGCACAGATACGCAGTATTTT.

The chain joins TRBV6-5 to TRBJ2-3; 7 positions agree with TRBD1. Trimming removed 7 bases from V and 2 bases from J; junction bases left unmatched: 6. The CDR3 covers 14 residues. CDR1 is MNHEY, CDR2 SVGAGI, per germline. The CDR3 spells CASNRQGATDTQYF. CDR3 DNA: TGTGCCAGCAACAGACAGGGAGCCACAGATACGCAGTATTTT.

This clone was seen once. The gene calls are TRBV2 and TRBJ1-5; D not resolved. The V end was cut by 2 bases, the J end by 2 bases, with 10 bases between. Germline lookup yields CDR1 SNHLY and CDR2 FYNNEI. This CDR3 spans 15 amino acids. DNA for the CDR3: TGTGCCAGCAGTGAACAATTTATTGGCAATCAGCCCCAGCATTTT. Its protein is CASSEQFIGNQPQHF. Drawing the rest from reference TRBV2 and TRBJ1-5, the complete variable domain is EPEVTQTPSHQVTQMGQEVILRCVPISNHLYFYWYRQILGQKVEFLVSFYNNEISEKSEIFDDQFSVERPDGSNFTLKIRSTKLEDSAMYFCASSEQFIGNQPQHFGDGTRLSIL.

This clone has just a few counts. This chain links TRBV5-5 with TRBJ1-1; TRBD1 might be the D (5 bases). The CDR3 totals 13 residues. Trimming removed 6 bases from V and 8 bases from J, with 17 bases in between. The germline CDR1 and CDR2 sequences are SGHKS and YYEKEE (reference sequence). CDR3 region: CASKLSGPTEAFF. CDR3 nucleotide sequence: TGTGCCAGCAAGCTGTCGGGACCTACCGAAGCTTTCTTT.

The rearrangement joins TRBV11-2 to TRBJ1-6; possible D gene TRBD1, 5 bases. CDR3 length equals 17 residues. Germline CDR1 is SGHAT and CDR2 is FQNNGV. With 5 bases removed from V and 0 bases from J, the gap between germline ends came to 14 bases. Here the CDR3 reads CASSRHSGNSYNSPLHF. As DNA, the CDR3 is TGTGCCAGCAGCCGCCATTCAGGGAACTCCTATAATTCACCCCTCCACTTT.

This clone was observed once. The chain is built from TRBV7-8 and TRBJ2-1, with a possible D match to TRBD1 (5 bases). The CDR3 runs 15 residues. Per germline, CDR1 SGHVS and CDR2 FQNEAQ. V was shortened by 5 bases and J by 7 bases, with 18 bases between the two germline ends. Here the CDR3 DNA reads TGTGCCAGCAGCAGTCTGGGGCTACCGGTGAATGAGCAGTTCTTC. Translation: CASSSLGLPVNEQFF.

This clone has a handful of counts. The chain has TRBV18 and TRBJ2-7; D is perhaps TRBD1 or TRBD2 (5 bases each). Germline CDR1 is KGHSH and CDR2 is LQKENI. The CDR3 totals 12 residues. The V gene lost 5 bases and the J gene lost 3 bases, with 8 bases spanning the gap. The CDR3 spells CASSRDLYEQYF. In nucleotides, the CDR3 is TGTGCCAGCTCAAGGGACCTCTACGAGCAGTACTTC.

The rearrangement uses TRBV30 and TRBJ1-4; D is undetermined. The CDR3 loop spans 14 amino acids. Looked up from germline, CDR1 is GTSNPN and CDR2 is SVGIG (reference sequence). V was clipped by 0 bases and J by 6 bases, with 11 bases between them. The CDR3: CAWSVGGSHEKLFF. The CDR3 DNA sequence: TGTGCCTGGAGTGTAGGAGGCTCGCATGAAAAACTGTTTTTT.